The TCR beta chain described here comes from a study of cytomegalovirus exposure and HLA in healthy donors. Germline CDR1 reads SGHTA; CDR2 reads FQGTGA. The CDR3 covers 15 residues. V gave up 3 bases and J gave up 1 base, with 9 bases separating them. It was with 60 Vbeta and 13 Jbeta primers that the PCR ran. TCRdb keeps only in-frame clones here, not all; method: immunoSEQ multiplex PCR. Of about 170,000 clones in the sample, around 83% were seen once. The rearrangement links TRBV7-3 to TRBJ2-2, with D perhaps TRBD1 (5 bases). The material sequenced was PBMCs. This TCR was recovered from a man under 40 in good health and CMV-seropositive. In DNA form, the CDR3 reads TGTGCCAGCAGCTTCGGCCAGGGGAACACCGGGGAGCTGTTTTTT. This encodes CASSFGQGNTGELFF. The complete variable domain, with remaining parts taken from reference TRBV7-3 and TRBJ2-2, reads GAGVSQTPSNKVTEKGKYVELRCDPISGHTALYWYRQSLGQGPEFLIYFQGTGAADDSGLPNDRFFAVRPEGSVSTLKIQRTERGDSAVYLCASSFGQGNTGELFFGEGSRLTVL.